This is a list of T cell receptor beta chains from one sample in a study of cytomegalovirus exposure and HLA in healthy donors. Clones were read by immunoSEQ multiplex PCR, and TCRdb kept only the in-frame ones, dropping some. This sample yields about 150,000 clones, of which 82% are seen a single time; about 6.1% belongs to the top ten. Sequenced sample: PBMCs. The origin of the receptors is a woman aged 45-65 years in good health and CMV-seropositive. The CDR3 runs from the conserved cysteine through the conserved F or W. Fields, in order: V gene, J gene, clone size, D gene, CDR3 DNA, CDR3 protein. A D gene is named only where the DNA matches it firmly. Only some rows state a clone size, as once, few, many or a class for expanded clones.

>TRBV6-1|TRBJ1-5|once|.
TGTGCCAGCAGTGAATGGGGAGGGAGCAATCAGCCCCAGCATTTT
CASSEWGGSNQPQHF
>TRBV7-6|TRBJ1-4|few|TRBD1
TGTGCCAGCACCAAAAAGGGACAGTTTCATGAAAAACTGTTTTTT
CASTKKGQFHEKLFF
>TRBV5-6|TRBJ1-5|few|.
TGTGCCAGCAGGGCGGTATTTGCAGGGCCATGGCATTTT
CASRAVFAGPWHF
>TRBV5-1|TRBJ2-6|.|TRBD2
TGCGCCAGCAGGGAGGAGCGGGGTGGGGCCAACGTCCTGACTTTC
CASREERGGANVLTF
>TRBV10-3|TRBJ1-5|.|TRBD1
TGTGCCATCAGTGATCCTACCAGGGGGAATAGCAATCAGCCCCAGCATTTT
CAISDPTRGNSNQPQHF
>TRBV6-1|TRBJ1-6|.|.
TGTGCCAGCGGAACAGGATGGGATAATTCACCCCTCCACTTT
CASGTGWDNSPLHF
>TRBV4-1|TRBJ1-1|.|.
TGCGCCAGCAGCTTAAGGACAGAGGGTGGCACTGAAGCTTTCTTT
CASSLRTEGGTEAFF
>TRBV6-1|TRBJ2-7|.|.
TGTGCCAGCAGTGAAAGGAGTAGGGGGTCCTCGCTTTACGAGCAGTACTTC
CASSERSRGSSLYEQYF
>TRBV28|TRBJ1-2|.|.
TGTGCCAGCAAAACTGGCGGCGGGAGCTACACCTTC
CASKTGGGSYTF
>TRBV2|TRBJ2-7|.|TRBD2
TGTGCCAGCAGTGTACTCGGTGATTCGGCGGGGGGGCCCTTAAGCTCCTACGAGCAGTACTTC
CASSVLGDSAGGPLSSYEQYF
>TRBV5-4|TRBJ1-1|few|TRBD1
TGTGCCAGCAGCTTGAAGGGACAGGGGGCTCGCACTGAAGCTTTCTTT
CASSLKGQGARTEAFF
>TRBV4-3|TRBJ1-5|few|.
TGCGCCAGCAGCCAAGATCAGTGGAGCAATCAGCCCCAGCATTTT
CASSQDQWSNQPQHF
>TRBV13|TRBJ2-4|.|TRBD2
TGTGCCAGCAGCTCGGGACTAGCGGATCTAGCCAAAAACATTCAGTACTTC
CASSSGLADLAKNIQYF
>TRBV7-2|TRBJ2-3|few|TRBD2
TGTGCCAGCAGCTTAGGTAGCGGGGGGGATCCGACCACGCAGTATTTT
CASSLGSGGDPTTQYF
>TRBV10-3|TRBJ1-6|.|TRBD1
TGTGCCATCAGGAGGACAGGGAATGATTCACCCCTCCACTTT
CAIRRTGNDSPLHF
>TRBV13|TRBJ1-1|.|.
TGTGCCAGCAGCTTAGCCCTGCCAGGGCGGAACACTGAAGCTTTCTTT
CASSLALPGRNTEAFF
>TRBV28|TRBJ1-2|.|.
TGTGCCAGCAGTCTGGACAGATATGGCTACACCTTC
CASSLDRYGYTF
>TRBV7-7|TRBJ1-6|once|.
TGTGCTAGCAGCCGGACAGCTAATTCACCCCTCCACTTT
CASSRTANSPLHF
>TRBV30|TRBJ2-6|.|.
TGTGCCTGGACAAAAGGGGCTGGGGCCAACGTCCTGACTTTC
CAWTKGAGANVLTF
>TRBV5-1|TRBJ2-2|.|TRBD1
TGCGCCAGCAGCTTGGACCGGACAGGGGTTACCGGGGAGCTGTTTTTT
CASSLDRTGVTGELFF
>TRBV19|TRBJ2-2|.|.
TGTGCCAGTAGTCCCGGGTTAAACACCGGGGAGCTGTTTTTT
CASSPGLNTGELFF
>TRBV25-1|TRBJ2-3|.|.
TGTGCCAGCGCTCGGGGAGATACGCAGTATTTT
CASARGDTQYF